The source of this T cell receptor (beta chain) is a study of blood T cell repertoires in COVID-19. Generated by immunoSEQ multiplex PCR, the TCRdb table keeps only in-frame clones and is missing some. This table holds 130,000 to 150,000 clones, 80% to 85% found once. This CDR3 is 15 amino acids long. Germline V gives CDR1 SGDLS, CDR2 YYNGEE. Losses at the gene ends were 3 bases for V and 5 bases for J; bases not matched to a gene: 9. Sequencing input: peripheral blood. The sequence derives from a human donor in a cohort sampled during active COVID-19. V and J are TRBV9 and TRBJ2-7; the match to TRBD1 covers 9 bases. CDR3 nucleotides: TGTGCCAGCAGCGATGACCGGGACAGGGTCCACGAGCAGTACTTC. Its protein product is CASSDDRDRVHEQYF.